The entry below gives a single T cell receptor beta chain sequence along with its context. The antigen this receptor binds is unknown. No base quality values were provided; no much bigger clone lies one nucleotide off. A library made for alpha chains picked up this beta chain off target, so its size means little. The label giving this sample's time point can be read as: sample taken at primary tumor resection. Samples were obtained from roughly 72 patients with early-stage, untreated non-small cell lung cancer from the lung TRACERx cohort. For TCR sequencing, whole RNA was extracted from tumor and nontumor lung tissue, or from cryopreserved PBMC samples, and no cell sorting was done. Patients were selected for TCR sequencing only if sufficient RNA was available from at least two tumor regions. Before being selected, tumor and adjacent nontumor lung specimens were reviewed by a lung pathologist. The data derive from a study of spatial heterogeneity in lung cancer (dated by TCRdb to about 2019). For context, the study as a whole: Beta-chain transcripts were consistently detected in greater numbers than alpha-chain transcripts, which likely reflected higher beta-chain transcript abundance. TCR transcript counts in tumor regions correlated strongly with a T cell transcriptional module score from matched bulk RNA-seq. In the raw uncorrected reads, each unique combination of TCR and UMI appeared more than ten times on average. In non-small cell lung cancer, the study made a quantitative comparison of TCR alpha and beta repertoires among multiple tumor regions, matched nontumor lung and blood. Both alpha and beta chains were TCR-sequenced in samples taken at surgery, namely 220 tumor regions, under 80 matched nontumor lung samples and approximately 58 PBMC samples. TCR repertoire features were related to nonsynonymous mutation counts determined by whole-exome sequencing of tumor tissue.

Including the terminal cysteine and phenylalanine, the CDR3 comprises 14 residues. The kept DNA is CDR3 alone, 42 bases in frame from the first base. Relative to germline, V is 1 base shorter and J is 8 bases shorter, with 12 bases between their ends. According to the germline V gene, CDR1 reads MGHRA and CDR2 reads YSYEKL. The library was prepared using 5' RACE. The sample was run on a NextSeq 500. The TCR library protocol attached a unique molecular identifier to each TCR cDNA molecule to allow correction of PCR and sequencing errors. As for how the authors treated the data: Decombinator tools were used for TCR identification, UMI-based error correction and CDR3 extraction. TCRs above a frequency of 2 per 1,000, corresponding to the top 1% of the tumor frequency distribution, were defined as expanded. Expanded tumor TCRs were classed as regional if statistically deemed absent (corrected P<0.05) from at least one tumor region, otherwise ubiquitous. Rényi diversity was computed with the R vegan package after subsampling each repertoire 100 times to 5,000 TCRs. To build CDR3 similarity networks, amino acid triplet string-kernel similarity was used, and CDR3s were connected when their pairwise similarity was above 0.82. Using fastp trimming at Q25 and MiXCR clonotype assembly, TCRdb reanalyzed the public sequencing data and kept in-frame beta chains. Each CDR3 protein gets just one entry, which takes the most common genes and DNA from the rows behind it. These V and J calls rely on TCRdb rather than the paper's analysis. For this sample there are some 7,400 distinct CDR3 sequences; more than 6.5% appear just once. The top ten constitute roughly a sixth of the sample.

Paper-wide results and their limitations: Additional single-cell paired TCR alpha and beta sequencing was considered necessary to confirm, at a functional level, the hypothesis that regional TCRs recognize regional mutations. The count of ubiquitous expanded TCRs correlated with the count of ubiquitous nonsynonymous mutations, and the count of regional expanded TCRs correlated with the count of regional nonsynonymous mutations. TCR-seq coverage of tumor T cells was estimated at only roughly 7.7% for alpha chains and 13% for beta chains. The tumor nonsynonymous mutation count correlated with the number of expanded intratumoral alpha and beta TCRs.

The specimen comprised lung tumor tissue, sampled at surgery. This clonotype was sampled from a female donor with early-stage non-small cell lung cancer. The chain employs TRBV4-1 and TRBJ1-5; perhaps TRBD1 is the D gene, with 5 bases matching. In nucleotides, the sequence is TGCGCCAGCAGCCAAGGACAGAGTGATGAGCCCCAGCATTTT. Protein translation: CASSQGQSDEPQHF.